Below, 16 T cell receptor beta chains from the same sample are listed, as sequenced in a study of T cells expressing NK-cell markers. TCRdb re-called the 5' RACE reads and catalogs CDR3 proteins one per entry, DNA excluded. This sample's table has roughly 150,000 distinct CDR3 sequences. The sequenced sample consisted of blood T cells: a sorted CD56 or NKG2C T cell subset, CD4+ or CD8+ T cells, or bulk PBMC T cells (not recorded which). These receptor sequences come from a woman between 18 and 75 years old in good health.

V is TRBV6-2 or TRBV6-3 and J is TRBJ2-1. This CDR3 contains 11 residues. Germline lookup yields CDR1 MNHEY and CDR2 SVGEGT. The CDR3 region is CASSSDWLQFF.

The chain couples TRBV20-1 to TRBJ1-1. Germline values: CDR1 DFQATT, CDR2 SNEGSKA (reference sequence). This CDR3 is 13 amino acids long. CDR3 sequence reads: CSARKIGDTEAFF.

The rearrangement uses TRBV15 and TRBJ1-5; TCRdb's D call, TRBD1, is unchecked because there is no DNA. The germline CDR1 and CDR2 sequences are LNHNV and YYDKDF (reference sequence). The CDR3 extends over 15 amino acids. CDR3 residues: CATSRDVTGNQPQHF. The whole variable domain, filled in from reference TRBV15 and TRBJ1-5, reads DAMVIQNPRYQVTQFGKPVTLSCSQTLNHNVMYWYQQKSSQAPKLLFHYYDKDFNNEADTPDNFQSRRPNTSFCFLDIRSPGLGDTAMYLCATSRDVTGNQPQHFGDGTRLSIL.

CDR3 residues: CASKGTSRETQYF. The gene calls are TRBV13 and TRBJ2-5; TCRdb indicates TRBD2, and absent DNA this call remains unverified. Germline V gene sequence: CDR1 PRHDT, CDR2 FYEKMQ (reference sequence). The length of the CDR3 is 13 residues.

J is TRBJ2-7 and V is TRBV28; TCRdb designates TRBD1, a call that cannot be tested without DNA. Germline V gives CDR1 MDHEN, CDR2 SYDVKM. There are 13 residues in the CDR3. CDR3: CASSRDWGVEQYF.

The chain recombines TRBV7-2 with TRBJ2-7; checking the TCRdb D call of TRBD2 is not possible without DNA. The CDR3 consists of 15 residues. Germline loops: CDR1 SGHTA, CDR2 FQGNSA. The CDR3 sequence is CASSSTSGDSYEQYF.

J is TRBJ2-7 and V is TRBV20-1. The germline CDR1 and CDR2 sequences are DFQATT and SNEGSKA (reference sequence). There are 12 residues in the CDR3. The CDR3 loop reads CSARFDGHEQYF.

The rearrangement links TRBV4-2 to TRBJ2-1; no DNA is available, so the TRBD1 call from TCRdb remains unchecked. Germline CDR1 is LGHNA and CDR2 is YNFKEQ. CDR3 size: 15 residues. The chain's CDR3 is CASSAEPPHNREQFF.

This chain links TRBV28 with TRBJ1-4; lacking DNA, the TRBD1 call made by TCRdb goes unchecked. CDR1 is MDHEN, CDR2 SYDVKM, per germline. This CDR3 has 15 residues. The CDR3 loop reads CASSIQTLGTEKLFF.

V usage is TRBV20-1 and J usage is TRBJ1-2; TCRdb proposes TRBD1, but this gene call is untestable without DNA. The CDR3 loop spans 13 amino acids. Looked up from germline, CDR1 is DFQATT and CDR2 is SNEGSKA (reference sequence). The CDR3 protein is CSARKTGTDGYTF.

The chain is built from TRBV5-1 and TRBJ1-1; checking the TCRdb D call of TRBD1 is not possible without DNA. The germline V gene encodes CDR1 SGHRS and CDR2 YFSETQ. CDR3 length: 13 residues. The CDR3 loop reads CATSGQGGTEAFF.

J is TRBJ1-1 and V is TRBV7-3. The CDR3 has 15 residues. Per germline, CDR1 SGHTA and CDR2 FQGTGA. The CDR3 is CASSYSGADNTEAFF.

The CDR3 region is CASSRDHLGTPGYF. V and J are TRBV5-6 and TRBJ2-3; TCRdb's D gene call, TRBD2, goes unchecked for lack of DNA. Per germline, CDR1 SGHDT and CDR2 YYEEEE. The length of the CDR3 is 14 residues.

The V call is TRBV27, the J call TRBJ1-4. The CDR3 is 13 amino acids. CDR1 is MNHEY and CDR2 is SMNVEV in the germline V gene (reference sequence). CDR3 loop: CASSRLLNEKLFF.

V and J are TRBV5-1 and TRBJ2-5; TCRdb's D call of TRBD2 is untestable without DNA. CDR1 is SGHRS and CDR2 is YFSETQ in the germline V gene. CDR3 length equals 16 residues. The CDR3 reads CASRPQSGGPTKTQYF. Supplemented by reference TRBV5-1 and TRBJ2-5, the full variable domain reads KAGVTQTPRYLIKTRGQQVTLSCSPISGHRSVSWYQQTPGQGLQFLFEYFSETQRNKGNFPGRFSGRQFSNSRSEMNVSTLELGDSALYLCASRPQSGGPTKTQYFGPGTRLLVL.

This chain uses TRBV20-1 with TRBJ1-1. The CDR3 spans 14 residues. Germline V gene sequence: CDR1 DFQATT, CDR2 SNEGSKA (reference sequence). CDR3 sequence: CSARLGGVNTEAFF.